This record looks at one T cell receptor (beta chain) sequence and its context. The data stem from a study of control samples from healthy donors and cancer patients. The CDR3 sequence is 14 residues long. Germline V gives CDR1 SGHRS, CDR2 YFSETQ. Trimming removed 0 bases at V and 2 bases at J, with 7 bases between. Produced via immunoSEQ multiplex PCR; TCRdb's table is partial and in-frame only. The sample holds about 110,000 clones, roughly 91% seen once. The chain uses TRBV5-1 and TRBJ2-3; no reliable D call. The sequenced sample consisted of blood. The receptor was isolated from a woman aged 50 to 60 in good health. This CDR3 reads CASSLVGSTDTQYF. CDR3 nucleotide sequence: TGCGCCAGCAGCTTGGTTGGGTCCACAGATACGCAGTATTTT.